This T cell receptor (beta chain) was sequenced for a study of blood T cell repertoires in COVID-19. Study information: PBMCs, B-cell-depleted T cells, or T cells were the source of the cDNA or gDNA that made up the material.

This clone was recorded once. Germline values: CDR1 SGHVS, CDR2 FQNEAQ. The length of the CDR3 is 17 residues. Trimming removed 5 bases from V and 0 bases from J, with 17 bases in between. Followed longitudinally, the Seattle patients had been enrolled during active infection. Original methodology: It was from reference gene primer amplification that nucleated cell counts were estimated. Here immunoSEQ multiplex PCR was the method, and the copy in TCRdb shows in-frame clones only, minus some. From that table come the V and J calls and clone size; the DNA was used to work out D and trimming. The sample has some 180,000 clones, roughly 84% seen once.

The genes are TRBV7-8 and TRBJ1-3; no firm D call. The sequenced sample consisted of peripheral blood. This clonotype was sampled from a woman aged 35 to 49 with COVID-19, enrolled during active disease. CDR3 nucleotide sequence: TGTGCCAGCAGCCATTCGGAGAGGACTCACTCTGGAAACACCATATATTTT. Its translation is CASSHSERTHSGNTIYF.